Each of the 21 T cell receptor beta chains below was sequenced from the same sample in a study of breast tumors, draining lymph nodes, adjacent tissues. TCRdb analysed the multiplex PCR reads with MiXCR anew, one entry per CDR3 protein. The repertoire holds about 6,600 distinct CDR3 sequences, with roughly 44% as singletons. The specimen was tumor-adjacent breast tissue. These receptors were obtained from a female donor with breast cancer. Some clones in this sample may be carry-over from other donors' samples.

This clonotype was found a few times. The chain has TRBV7-2 and TRBJ2-1; 9 bases match TRBD2. The trim removed 1 base at V and 3 bases at J, leaving 4 bases unmatched. Germline CDR1 SGHTA, CDR2 FQGNSA. The CDR3 covers 16 residues. The CDR3 DNA reads as TGTGCCAGCAGCTTAGGAGGTAGCGGGAGCTACAATGAGCAGTTCTTC. Translation: CASSLGGSGSYNEQFF.

The genes are TRBV12-3 or TRBV12-4 and TRBJ1-5; TRBD1 aligns across 8 bases. Losses at the gene ends were 7 bases for V and 3 bases for J; bases not matched to a gene: 8. CDR3 length: 15 amino acids. The chain's CDR3 is CASTLGQGYNQPQHF. The CDR3, as DNA: TGTGCCAGCACCCTTGGACAGGGCTACAATCAGCCCCAGCATTTT.

This clonotype has ten or more counts. The V and J genes are TRBV6-4 and TRBJ2-1, with 7 bases identical to TRBD1. Trimming at V came to 10 bases and at J to 5 bases, leaving 2 bases not matched to a gene. Germline V CDR1 and CDR2: MRHNA, SNTAGT. The CDR3 totals 11 residues. In DNA form, the CDR3 reads TGTGCCATCGACAGGGACAATGAGCAGTTCTTC. Encoded protein: CAIDRDNEQFF.

This clonotype was counted ten times or more. This chain connects TRBV20-1 to TRBJ1-2; D gene unclear. The germline V and J ends were trimmed by 6 bases and 8 bases, with 22 bases remaining between them. The CDR3 length is 14 residues. Germline V gene lookup returns CDR1 DFQATT and CDR2 SNEGSKA (reference sequence). The CDR3: CSAQVEDLHWGYTF. The CDR3 nucleotides read TGCAGTGCCCAGGTTGAGGACCTCCATTGGGGCTACACCTTC.

The gene calls are TRBV20-1 and TRBJ2-1, with 10 bases that match TRBD2. The CDR3 runs 13 residues. Germline V gene data show CDR1 as DFQATT and CDR2 as SNEGSKA (reference sequence). The junction had 1 base not matched to a gene; V was cut back by 6 bases and J by 2 bases. The chain's CDR3 is CSAGLAAYNEQFF. The DNA for the CDR3 is TGCAGTGCCGGACTAGCGGCCTACAATGAGCAGTTCTTC.

In its sample, this clonotype ranks as large. The chain carries TRBV20-1 and TRBJ2-7; 12 bases line up with TRBD2. V lost 3 bases, J lost 2 bases, and 8 bases stayed unmatched. There are 16 residues in the CDR3. CDR1 is DFQATT, CDR2 SNEGSKA, per germline (reference sequence). DNA for the CDR3: TGCAGTGCTAGTCTCCCCTCTAGCGGGAGGGCCTACGAGCAGTACTTC. This encodes CSASLPSSGRAYEQYF.

The chain links TRBV29-1 to TRBJ2-1; 9 nucleotides agree with TRBD1. V shed 7 bases, J shed 7 bases, and the junction held 8 bases outside the gene matches. This CDR3 comprises 13 residues. Germline assignment: CDR1 SQVTM and CDR2 ANQGSEA. CDR3 nucleotide sequence: TGCAGCGCGGGACAGGGAGGGTGGAATGAGCAGTTCTTC. Translation: CSAGQGGWNEQFF.

This chain links TRBV12-3 or TRBV12-4 with TRBJ2-7, with TRBD2 matching 12 bases. This CDR3 is built from 13 residues. V gave up 6 bases and J gave up 6 bases; unmatched junction bases: 3. CDR3 bases: TGTGCCAGCAGGGCGGGACTAGCGGGCGAGCAGTACTTC. It translates to CASRAGLAGEQYF.

This clonotype appeared many times. The CDR3 here is CASSLMAAGPNSPLHF. In nucleotides, the CDR3 is TGTGCCAGCAGTTTAATGGCGGCAGGTCCTAATTCACCCCTCCACTTT. This chain uses TRBV28 with TRBJ1-6, with D unclear. With 2 bases removed from V and 6 bases from J, the gap between germline ends came to 14 bases. The CDR3 has 16 residues. Germline CDR1 is MDHEN and CDR2 is SYDVKM.

As concerns this clonotype: One base away lies a much larger clone, so this may be a sequencing read error. The chain couples TRBV5-1 to TRBJ2-3, with 10 bases that match TRBD2. The germline CDR1 and CDR2 sequences are SGHRS and YFSETQ. CDR3 size: 18 residues. In nucleotides, the CDR3 is TGCGCCAGCAGCTTAGGCAGCGGGAGGGTCCTGGGCCCAGATACGCAGTGTTTT. Its protein product is CASSLGSGRVLGPDTQCF.

This clonotype is large within its sample. The chain has TRBV15 and TRBJ1-5; D is undetermined. With 5 bases removed from V and 4 bases from J, the gap between germline ends came to 18 bases. CDR1 is LNHNV, CDR2 YYDKDF, per germline (reference sequence). The CDR3 is 16 amino acids. Here the CDR3 reads CATSRWREVINQPQHF. Here the CDR3 DNA reads TGTGCCACCAGCCGATGGAGAGAAGTAATAAATCAGCCCCAGCATTTT.

This clonotype is labeled as medium-sized. The rearrangement uses TRBV5-1 and TRBJ2-5, with TRBD1 identical over 10 bases. CDR3 size: 15 residues. The V segment lost 1 base and the J segment 5 bases; nucleotides outside the gene matches: 5. Germline values: CDR1 SGHRS, CDR2 YFSETQ. The CDR3, as DNA: TGCGCCAGCAGCTTGCCGGGACAGGGGTCCGAGACCCAGTACTTC. It yields the protein CASSLPGQGSETQYF.

This clonotype was found once. The V gene is TRBV9, the J gene TRBJ1-2; 10 bases agree with TRBD1. The J segment lost 7 bases and the V segment lost 4 bases, leaving 4 bases of the junction unmatched. The CDR3 length is 13 residues. In germline, CDR1 is SGDLS, CDR2 YYNGEE. The CDR3 coding sequence is TGTGCCAGCAGCCGAGGGACAGGGGTTGGCTACACCTTC. It specifies CASSRGTGVGYTF.

This clonotype qualifies as medium-sized. This chain connects TRBV5-4 to TRBJ2-7; TRBD2 might be the D (6 bases). The CDR3 contains 14 residues. Trimming removed 4 bases at V and 1 base at J, with 12 bases between. CDR1 is SGHNT, CDR2 YYREEE, per germline (reference sequence). CDR3 in DNA: TGTGCCAGCAGCAGGAGGGGCGGATCCTACGAGCAGTACTTC. Protein sequence: CASSRRGGSYEQYF.

Only a few counts were recorded for this clonotype. V usage is TRBV6-6 and J usage is TRBJ1-4, with 7 bases fitting TRBD1. V was pared by 6 bases and J by 7 bases, with 8 bases of the junction left unmatched. The CDR3 is 14 residues long. Germline V gives CDR1 MNHNY, CDR2 SVGAGI (reference sequence). CDR3 DNA: TGTGCCAGCAGCCCGGACAGGAAGGGTGAAAAACTGTTTTTT. Translation gives CASSPDRKGEKLFF.

This clonotype is classed as medium-sized. This rearrangement joins TRBV5-5 to TRBJ2-7; 10 nucleotides match TRBD2. Per the germline V gene, CDR1 is SGHKS and CDR2 is YYEKEE (reference sequence). The CDR3 sequence is 15 residues long. The V and J ends lost 4 bases and 2 bases, in that order; junction bases with no gene match: 6. The chain's CDR3 is CASSVLAGGTYEQYF. CDR3 DNA sequence: TGTGCCAGCAGCGTCTTAGCGGGAGGCACCTACGAGCAGTACTTC.

This clonotype was seen ten or more times. The gene calls are TRBV15 and TRBJ2-2, with D uncertain. This CDR3 is 16 amino acids long. V was trimmed by 0 bases and J by 0 bases, leaving 8 bases between them. CDR1 LNHNV and CDR2 YYDKDF come from the germline V gene (reference sequence). CDR3 sequence reads: CATSRDRAPNTGELFF. CDR3 DNA: TGTGCCACCAGCAGAGATCGGGCCCCGAACACCGGGGAGCTGTTTTTT.

The V and J genes are TRBV20-1 and TRBJ2-7; TRBD1 is a possible D gene (5 bases). V gave up 0 bases and J gave up 5 bases, with 8 bases separating them. The CDR3 is 12 residues long. The germline CDR1 and CDR2 sequences are DFQATT and SNEGSKA (reference sequence). CDR3 bases: TGCAGTGCTAGAGACAGGGAACACGAGCAGTACTTC. Residues: CSARDREHEQYF.

DNA for the CDR3: TGTGCCAGCAGCACCGGGACTAGTACCTACGAGCAGTACTTC. Protein: CASSTGTSTYEQYF. The V call is TRBV7-2, the J call TRBJ2-7, with 8 bases identical to TRBD2. The CDR3 is made up of 14 amino acids. After removal of 5 bases from V and 2 bases from J, the junction contained 5 bases not matched to a gene. Germline assignment: CDR1 SGHTA and CDR2 FQGNSA.

The chain carries TRBV4-1 and TRBJ2-3, with 7 bases identical to TRBD2. CDR3 length: 15 residues. CDR1 and CDR2 from the germline V gene are MGHRA and YSYEKL. Trimming took 1 base from V and 5 from J; bases not matched to a gene: 6. The CDR3 loop is CASSQVGGTRDTQYF. The DNA of the CDR3 is TGCGCCAGCAGCCAAGTCGGGGGGACGAGAGATACGCAGTATTTT.

This clonotype was observed a handful of times. This chain uses TRBV20-1 with TRBJ1-1; no reliable D call. Germline CDR1 is DFQATT and CDR2 is SNEGSKA (reference sequence). This CDR3 is built from 13 residues. DNA for the CDR3: TGCAGCGCCCAGCCCCAACCGAACACTGAAGCTTTCTTT. Amino acid sequence: CSAQPQPNTEAFF.